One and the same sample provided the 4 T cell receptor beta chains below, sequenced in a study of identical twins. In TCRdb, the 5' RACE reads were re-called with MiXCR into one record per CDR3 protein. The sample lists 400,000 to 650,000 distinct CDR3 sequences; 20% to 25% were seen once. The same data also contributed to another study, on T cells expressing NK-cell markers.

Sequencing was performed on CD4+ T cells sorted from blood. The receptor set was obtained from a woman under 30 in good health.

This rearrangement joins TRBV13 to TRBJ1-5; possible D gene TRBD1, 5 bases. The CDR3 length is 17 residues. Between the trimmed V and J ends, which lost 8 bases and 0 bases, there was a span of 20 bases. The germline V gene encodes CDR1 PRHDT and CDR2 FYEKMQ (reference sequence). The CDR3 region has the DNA TGTGCCAGCCCGCGGGGGGGTCGGAAGAATAGCAATCAGCCCCAGCATTTT. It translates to CASPRGGRKNSNQPQHF.

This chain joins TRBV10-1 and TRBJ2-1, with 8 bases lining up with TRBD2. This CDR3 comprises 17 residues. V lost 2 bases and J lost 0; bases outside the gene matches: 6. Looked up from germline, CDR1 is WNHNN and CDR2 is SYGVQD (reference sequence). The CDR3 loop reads CASSEVGLGSSYNEQFF. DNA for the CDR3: TGCGCCAGCAGTGAGGTGGGACTAGGGAGCTCCTACAATGAGCAGTTCTTC.

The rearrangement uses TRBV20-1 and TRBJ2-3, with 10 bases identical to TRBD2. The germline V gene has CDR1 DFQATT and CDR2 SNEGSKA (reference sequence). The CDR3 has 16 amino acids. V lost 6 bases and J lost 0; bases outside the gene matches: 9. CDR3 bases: TGCAGTGCCCCCGATAGCGGGAGGCTTAGCACAGATACGCAGTATTTT. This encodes CSAPDSGRLSTDTQYF.

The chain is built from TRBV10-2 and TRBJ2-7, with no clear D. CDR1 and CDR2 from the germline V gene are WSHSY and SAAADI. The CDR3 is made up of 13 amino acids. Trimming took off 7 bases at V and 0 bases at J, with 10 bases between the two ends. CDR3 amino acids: CASKYGTSYEQYF. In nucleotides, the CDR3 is TGCGCCAGCAAGTACGGTACCTCCTACGAGCAGTACTTC.